This T cell receptor (beta chain) appears in the sequencing data of a study of CD8 T cells in Susac syndrome. Broader study findings: It was acknowledged in the study that its TCR sequencing and HLA analysis involved a relatively small number of individuals.

An amount of RNA that ranged from 0.5 to 1 ug was reverse transcribed with random hexamers. TCRdb processed the immunoSEQ multiplex PCR reads anew with MiXCR; each CDR3 protein has one entry. The sample shows some 150,000 distinct CDR3 sequences, 94% of them seen only once. The CDR3 loop spans 14 amino acids. From germline, CDR1 is DFQATT and CDR2 SNEGSKA (reference sequence). V lost 7 bases and J 5 bases, leaving 18 bases between the germline ends. Concerning this clonotype itself: Its antigen is undetermined.

What was sequenced was CD4+ T cells from PBMCs. The receptor comes from a human donor in good health. The rearrangement links TRBV20-1 to TRBJ1-5; D remains unclear. CDR3 region: CSVRGGSPHQPQHF. CDR3 DNA: TGCAGTGTCCGAGGCGGCAGCCCCCATCAGCCCCAGCATTTT.